The clone carrying this T cell receptor (beta chain) was picked up a small number of times. Antigen specificity is unknown. The V gene lost 7 bases and the J gene lost 5 bases, with 20 bases spanning the gap. The CDR3 runs 14 residues. Germline assignment: CDR1 DFQATT and CDR2 SNEGSKA (reference sequence). As it was prepared, the TCRbeta library received unique molecular identifiers. TCRdb recomputed calls from the PCR reads with MiXCR, one row per CDR3 protein. The table includes hundreds of thousands of distinct CDR3 sequences, approximately 17% detected once. This specimen belongs to a study of T-cell reconstitution after alpha-beta-depleted transplantation in children. The study's findings and limits: The high TCRbeta diversity at day 60 in some patients came from surviving recipient T cells and thymic progenitors.

The input for sequencing was PBMCs, mostly from graft donor cells, taken 360 days after TCRalphabeta/CD19-depleted stem cell transplant. V gene TRBV20-1 combines with J gene TRBJ2-5; no firm D call. The origin of this receptor is a male patient between 2 and 10 years old who had a stem cell transplant for acute lymphoblastic leukemia, so the T cells may come from the graft donor. In DNA form, the CDR3 reads TGCAGTGGTTGTTCTCAACTGGTGGGCGAGACCCAGTACTTC. Amino acid sequence: CSGCSQLVGETQYF.